This T cell receptor beta chain was captured in a study of early T cells in non-severe SARS-CoV-2 infection. TCRdb reprocessed the 5' RACE reads via MiXCR and lists one record per CDR3 protein. The data hold about 64,000 distinct CDR3 sequences, with around 10% observed a single time. V lost 9 bases and J 9 bases, leaving 15 bases between the germline ends. The CDR3 is made up of 12 amino acids. Germline lookup yields CDR1 LNHDA and CDR2 SQIVND (reference sequence). The TCR sequence derives from an adult who was a healthcare worker with PCR-confirmed SARS-CoV-2 infection or an uninfected control (not recorded which). Sequencing used whole blood, obtained at baseline. The V call is TRBV19, the J call TRBJ2-1; the D call may be TRBD1 or TRBD2 (6 bases each). CDR3 in amino acids: CASRSGGGEQFF. Here the CDR3 DNA reads TGTGCCAGCCGTAGCGGAGGGGGTGAGCAGTTCTTC.